A selection of T cell receptor beta chains follows, all from one sample in a study of shared clonotypes between healthy human individuals. Generated by immunoSEQ multiplex PCR, the TCRdb table keeps only in-frame clones and is missing some. This sample yields approximately 2.3 million clones, of which approximately 93% are seen a single time; 0.35% to 0.5% belongs to the top ten. Sequencing input: naive CD4+ T cells from PBMCs. The receptor source for this set is a man aged 18-30 years in good health. Some clones in this sample may be carry-over from other donors' samples. Each CDR3 is given with its conserved first and last residue. D genes are given only for firm matches.

>TRBV7-6|NA|TRBJ2-1
CASSLVDDLSYNEQFF
>TRBV10-3|TRBD1|TRBJ1-1
CAISDDRVRATEAFF
>TRBV6-6|NA|TRBJ1-1
CASSRSETEAFF
>TRBV6-1|NA|TRBJ2-7
CASSLPTDSYEQYF
>TRBV27|TRBD1|TRBJ1-4
CASSSSRGPGEKLFF
>TRBV2|TRBD2|TRBJ2-3
CASSRTSGSSTDTQYF
>TRBV27|NA|TRBJ2-2
CASNITSPGELFF
>TRBV18|NA|TRBJ2-1
CASSPSLISSYNEQFF
>TRBV19|TRBD2|TRBJ2-4
CASSSREGKNIQYF
>TRBV6-1|TRBD1|TRBJ1-2
CASSKQGASRGYTF
>TRBV10-3|NA|TRBJ2-7
CAIAQGQSLFYEQYF
>TRBV5-8|TRBD2|TRBJ2-7
CASGYGGAYEQYF
>TRBV9|NA|TRBJ1-4
CASSVGRTENEKLFF
>TRBV2|TRBD2|TRBJ2-7
CASSKRELYEQYF
>TRBV19|NA|TRBJ1-5
CASRVYGNQPQHF
>TRBV6-6|NA|TRBJ1-4
CASISATNEKLFF
>TRBV11-2|NA|TRBJ1-2
CASSLGGFGYTF
>TRBV15|TRBD1|TRBJ2-6
CATSRVQGALFSGANVLTF
>TRBV5-1|TRBD2|TRBJ2-5
CASSSRTSGRAPETQYF
>TRBV18|NA|TRBJ2-1
CASSPQFNEQFF
>TRBV5-1|NA|TRBJ2-3
CASSHLEGNPDTQYF
>TRBV11-3|NA|TRBJ2-1
CASSLNIYNEQFF
>TRBV10-2|NA|TRBJ1-1
CASRVGNTEAFF
>TRBV10-3|TRBD1|TRBJ1-2
CATTGGAGYGYTF
>TRBV28|NA|TRBJ1-2
CASSPTLHYGYTF
>TRBV18|TRBD1|TRBJ2-7
CASSPGQGSEQYF
>TRBV11-1|NA|TRBJ2-3
CASRRGGGFTDTQYF
>TRBV5-1|NA|TRBJ2-1
CASSPDASSYNEQFF
>TRBV25-1|NA|TRBJ1-4
CASRGREGEKLFF
>TRBV6-6|TRBD1|TRBJ1-2
CASTARDRVYGYTF
>TRBV27|TRBD2|TRBJ2-2
CASRLLAGGPGTGELFF
>TRBV19|TRBD2|TRBJ2-2
CASSIVAASGTGELFF
>TRBV2|NA|TRBJ1-1
CASSEERNTEAFF
>TRBV27|TRBD2|TRBJ2-3
CASSFIFPTSGMIDTQYF
>TRBV27|NA|TRBJ1-4
CASSSTPRETNEKLFF
>TRBV5-1|NA|TRBJ2-4
CASSLAVFGIAKNIQYF
>TRBV2|TRBD1|TRBJ1-2
CASREGTGNYGYTF
>TRBV30|NA|TRBJ2-7
CAWSVKFASVETGQYF
>TRBV6-5|TRBD1|TRBJ2-7
CASTSGTGGYEQYF
>TRBV9|NA|TRBJ2-1
CASSVRKGNEQFF
>TRBV18|NA|TRBJ1-5
CASSPTTASDQPQHF
>TRBV12-5|TRBD1|TRBJ1-2
CASGSGTGWDYGYTF
>TRBV5-5|NA|TRBJ2-3
CASSSTTRDTQYF
>TRBV28|TRBD1|TRBJ2-2
CARRRGYVTGELFF
>TRBV18|TRBD1|TRBJ1-5
CASSPPRGGQNSNQPQHF
>TRBV28|NA|TRBJ1-1
CASSLFTETEAFF
>TRBV4-3|NA|TRBJ1-4
CASSPRAGTSEKLFF
>TRBV5-1|NA|TRBJ1-2
CASSLTGTDGYTF
>TRBV5-4|NA|TRBJ2-7
CASSTRSEQYF
>TRBV6-1|TRBD1|TRBJ1-1
CASSEAGGLDTEAFF
>TRBV4-1|TRBD1|TRBJ1-5
CASSLQQGASQPQHF
>TRBV7-3|NA|TRBJ2-1
CASSLGLPHNEQFF
>TRBV7-9|NA|TRBJ2-7
CASSLGSTGRGSYEQYF
>TRBV27|NA|TRBJ1-3
CASRAGNTIYF
>TRBV2|NA|TRBJ2-7
CASMGGGISYEQYF
>TRBV4-1|NA|TRBJ2-1
CASSNYRSSSYNEQFF
>TRBV29-1|TRBD1|TRBJ1-5
CSVRDRGFNQPQHF